This entry is about one T cell receptor beta chain. These data come from a study of cytomegalovirus exposure and HLA in healthy donors. The study ran its PCR with 60 Vbeta and 13 Jbeta primers. Produced via immunoSEQ multiplex PCR; TCRdb's table is partial and in-frame only. The sample lists about 150,000 clones, about 85% occurring once. The material sequenced was PBMCs. The sequence was obtained from a man aged 25-45 years in good health and CMV-seropositive.

The CDR3 loop is CASSRRDSNQPQHF. Here the CDR3 DNA reads TGTGCCAGCAGCCGGAGGGACAGCAATCAGCCCCAGCATTTT. The V call is TRBV7-9, the J call TRBJ1-5, with D possibly being TRBD1 (5 bases). The CDR3 has 14 amino acids. V shed 5 bases and J shed 1 base, with 9 bases lying between them. Germline-derived CDR1 and CDR2 are SEHNR and FQNEAQ (reference sequence). Based on the CDR3 plus reference TRBV7-9 and TRBJ1-5, the full variable domain is DTGVSQNPRHKITKRGQNVTFRCDPISEHNRLYWYRQTLGQGPEFLTYFQNEAQLEKSRLLSDRFSAERPKGSFSTLEIQRTEQGDSAMYLCASSRRDSNQPQHFGDGTRLSIL.